These T cell receptor beta chains were read from a single sample in a study of blood T cells in healthy people across ages. MiXCR, applied by TCRdb to the 5' RACE reads, yields one record per CDR3 protein. The repertoire holds approximately 830,000 distinct CDR3 sequences, with approximately 59% as singletons. Material: blood. These receptors all stem from a young man in good health. The CDR3 runs from the conserved cysteine through the conserved F or W. D genes are given only for firm matches. Clone size is stated in some rows and not others, as once, few, many or a class when expanded.

TRBV5-1	NA	NA	TRBJ1-1	TGCGCCAGCAGCTTGGCCGTGGGAGGCACTGAAGCTTTCTTT	CASSLAVGGTEAFF
TRBV2	NA	NA	TRBJ1-4	TGTGCCAGCAGTCGGGGGCGGGCGCCTGCAACTAATGAAAAACTGTTTTTT	CASSRGRAPATNEKLFF
TRBV29-1	TRBD2	few	TRBJ2-5	TGCAGCTCCACGGGGGGAAAACAAGAGACCCAGTACTTC	CSSTGGKQETQYF
TRBV29-1	NA	few	TRBJ1-2	TGCAGCTTCACTGCGACAGGTTCATATGGCTACACCTTC	CSFTATGSYGYTF
TRBV7-2	NA	NA	TRBJ2-4	TGTGCCAGCAGCCGCACAAGTAGGGAAAACATTCAGTACTTC	CASSRTSRENIQYF
TRBV4-2	TRBD2	NA	TRBJ2-7	TGTGCCAGCATCCAAGATACGACTAGCGGCTCCTACGAGCAGTACTTC	CASIQDTTSGSYEQYF
TRBV10-3	NA	few	TRBJ2-6	TGTGCCATCAGTTCAGATCCCGGGGCCAACGTCCTGACTTTC	CAISSDPGANVLTF
TRBV9	NA	NA	TRBJ2-3	TGTGCCAGCAGCGTGAGGACTTTCACAGATACGCAGTATTTT	CASSVRTFTDTQYF
TRBV20-1	TRBD1	NA	TRBJ2-1	TGCAGTGCTAGACGGGGACAGGGGGCAAAGGAGCAGTTCTTC	CSARRGQGAKEQFF
TRBV10-3	NA	once	TRBJ2-7	TGTGCCATCAGGAAAGTGGAGGGCACCTACGAGCAGTACTTC	CAIRKVEGTYEQYF
TRBV7-8	TRBD2	few	TRBJ2-7	TGTGCCAGCATCGGACTAGCGGGGGCCCCCTCCTACGAGCAGTACTTC	CASIGLAGAPSYEQYF
TRBV12-3/TRBV12-4	NA	NA	TRBJ1-1	TGTGCCAGCAGTTTGGATCCCGGGGGGAGAGGTGAAGCTTTCTTT	CASSLDPGGRGEAFF
TRBV7-2	TRBD2	few	TRBJ2-3	TGTGCCAGCAGGAAGCGGGGGGGCACAGATACGCAGTATTTT	CASRKRGGTDTQYF
TRBV29-1	NA	once	TRBJ2-2	TGCAGCGTTGAAAGTCACAACACCGGGGAGCTGTTTTTT	CSVESHNTGELFF
TRBV5-1	TRBD1	few	TRBJ2-7	TGCGCCAGCAGCTTGGAGGAGGACAGGGTGGGCGAGCAGTACTTC	CASSLEEDRVGEQYF
TRBV7-3	NA	NA	TRBJ2-3	TGTGCCAGCAGCTTAATGGGCGGAAGCACAGATACGCAGTATTTT	CASSLMGGSTDTQYF
TRBV20-1	TRBD2	NA	TRBJ2-3	TGCAGTGCTAGATCTACTAGCGGGGGCGGAGATACGCAGTATTTT	CSARSTSGGGDTQYF
TRBV29-1	NA	NA	TRBJ2-4	TGCAGCGGCGTACCCGGGAACCAAAACATTCAGTACTTC	CSGVPGNQNIQYF
TRBV9	TRBD1	NA	TRBJ2-5	TGTGCCAGCAGCGTCTTTCGAGGAGGCCAGGGGGCTTACAATGAGCAGTACTTC	CASSVFRGGQGAYNEQYF
TRBV10-3	TRBD2	few	TRBJ2-7	TGTGCCATCAGTGAGTCGCATCGGGGGGCCTACGAGCAGTACTTC	CAISESHRGAYEQYF
TRBV29-1	NA	NA	TRBJ2-1	TGCAGCGTTGAGATGGTGAATGAGCAGTTCTTC	CSVEMVNEQFF
TRBV6-2/TRBV6-3	NA	NA	TRBJ2-1	TGTGCCAGCAGTCGGCGGGGGCGCGGGGGACTCTTTATGAATGAGCAGTTCTTC	CASSRRGRGGLFMNEQFF
TRBV28	NA	NA	TRBJ2-7	TGTGCCAGCATCGCAGGGGCTGGAGGCGAGCAGTACTTC	CASIAGAGGEQYF
TRBV20-1	NA	once	TRBJ2-3	TGCAGTGCTCTCTGGGCCCGCACAGATACGCAGTATTTT	CSALWARTDTQYF
TRBV3-1	NA	NA	TRBJ1-2	TGTGCCAGCAGCCAAGAGGGGGGGATTAACTATGGCTACACCTTC	CASSQEGGINYGYTF
TRBV7-3	NA	NA	TRBJ2-5	TGTGCCAGCAGCTTAAGCGGGACCACGTACCAAGAGACCCAGTACTTC	CASSLSGTTYQETQYF
TRBV2	NA	NA	TRBJ2-5	TGTGCCAGCAGTGAACGGGTGATCCCGGGGGCAACGAGACAAGAGACCCAGTACTTC	CASSERVIPGATRQETQYF
TRBV3-1	TRBD1	few	TRBJ2-4	TGTGCCAGCAGCCCGGACAGGGGGAACATTCAGTACTTC	CASSPDRGNIQYF
TRBV7-9	NA	few	TRBJ2-5	TGTGCCAGCAGCTTAGGGACACACCTACAAGAGACCCAGTACTTC	CASSLGTHLQETQYF
TRBV19	NA	NA	TRBJ2-1	TGTGCCAGTAGTATCCCAGGGCCCGAGCAGTTCTTC	CASSIPGPEQFF
TRBV9	TRBD1	NA	TRBJ1-5	TGTGCCAGCAGCCCCTCGGGACAGGGAAATCAGCCCCAGCATTTT	CASSPSGQGNQPQHF
TRBV27	TRBD1	few	TRBJ1-5	TGTGCCAGCAGTCTGTACGACGGGACAGGGTACCAGCCCCAGCATTTT	CASSLYDGTGYQPQHF